This TCR beta chain was captured in a study of neoadjuvant anti-PD-1 for oral cavity cancer. Noted time point: after neoadjuvant nivolumab, at surgical resection. As to this clone: What it binds is not known.

Overall study findings and caveats: With three patients per group, TCR findings need larger cohorts.

Only in-frame clones appear in the TCRdb table, and some are missing; sequencing was by immunoSEQ multiplex PCR. The profile shows tens of thousands of clones, 35% to 45% of them singletons. Sequencing used tumor tissue, obtained after nivolumab (anti-PD-1) treatment. The source is a person between 40 and 85 years old with oral cavity squamous cell carcinoma.

CDR3 residues: CASSQFGTEAFF. In DNA, the CDR3 is TGTGCCAGCAGCCAATTCGGGACTGAAGCTTTCTTT. The chain carries TRBV16 and TRBJ1-1; no reliable D call. The CDR3 loop spans 12 amino acids. Trimming took off 1 base at V and 5 bases at J, with 5 bases between the two ends. Germline V lookup: CDR1 KGHSY, CDR2 FQNENV.